Presented here are 10 T cell receptor beta chains from one specimen sequenced in a study of CD8 T cells in ankylosing spondylitis. The study's findings and limits: Fewer than ten highly homologous variants made up a TCR beta motif that seemed to typify ankylosing spondylitis blood.

Their cognate antigens are unknown. Each CDR3 protein gets one entry after TCRdb re-called the 5' RACE reads with MiXCR. The sample includes hundreds of thousands of distinct CDR3 sequences, about 17% of them seen just once. Sequencing was carried out using blood, either unsorted or a sorted T cell fraction (not recorded which). All receptors derive from a male donor with ankylosing spondylitis.

The genes are TRBV6-2 or TRBV6-3 and TRBJ2-1, with 10 bases matching TRBD2. The ends lost 7 bases at V and 4 bases at J; junction bases unmatched: 7. Germline CDR1 reads MNHEY; CDR2 reads SVGEGT. This CDR3 spans 15 amino acids. CDR3 region: CASNLAGALYNEQFF. The DNA of the CDR3 is TGTGCCAGCAACCTAGCGGGAGCGCTTTACAATGAGCAGTTCTTC.

The chain carries TRBV3-1 and TRBJ2-1; TRBD2 matches 10 bases. CDR1 and CDR2 (germline): LGHDT, YNNKEL (reference sequence). The CDR3 is 15 amino acids. V lost 1 base, J lost 6 bases, and 3 bases stayed unmatched. The CDR3 region is CASSQGIAGGNEQFF. The CDR3 coding sequence is TGTGCCAGCAGCCAAGGGATAGCGGGGGGCAATGAGCAGTTCTTC.

This clonotype was seen at least ten times. The chain employs TRBV29-1 and TRBJ2-7, with 11 positions matching TRBD2. Germline V lookup: CDR1 SQVTM, CDR2 ANQGSEA. The CDR3 loop spans 14 amino acids. With V trimmed by 6 bases and J by 1 base, 5 bases remained unmatched. CDR3 bases: TGCAGCGTGCCAGGACTAGCGGGTTCCTACGAGCAGTACTTC. This codes for CSVPGLAGSYEQYF.

This clonotype was picked up a small number of times. The gene calls are TRBV27 and TRBJ1-3; D gene unclear. The CDR3 has 14 residues. Trimming shortened V by 2 bases and J by 3 bases, and 8 bases separated the two germline ends. Germline V gives CDR1 MNHEY, CDR2 SMNVEV (reference sequence). In DNA, the CDR3 is TGTGCCAGCAGTTTAGCGGGAGTTGGAAACACCATATATTTT. This codes for CASSLAGVGNTIYF.

This clonotype was detected a few times. J is TRBJ2-7 and V is TRBV12-3 or TRBV12-4, with 7 bases lining up with TRBD2. V lost 3 bases to trimming and J lost 3 bases; unmatched junction nucleotides: 11. CDR3 length: 16 amino acids. The CDR3 reads CASSFRLAGPSYEQYF. The CDR3 nucleotides read TGTGCCAGCAGTTTCCGACTAGCCGGACCGAGCTACGAGCAGTACTTC.

This clonotype was observed a few times. The V and J genes are TRBV15 and TRBJ1-6; D is ambiguous. Trimming left V 1 base short and J 11 bases short, with 15 bases between. Germline lookup yields CDR1 LNHNV and CDR2 YYDKDF (reference sequence). The CDR3 has 15 residues. The DNA of the CDR3 is TGTGCCACCAGCAGAGGTCCTACGGGTCCAGCACCCCTCCACTTT. Protein sequence: CATSRGPTGPAPLHF.

V gene TRBV7-9 combines with J gene TRBJ1-1; no firm D call. Trimming shortened V by 10 bases and J by 10 bases, and 19 bases separated the two germline ends. CDR1 SEHNR and CDR2 FQNEAQ come from the germline V gene (reference sequence). This CDR3 is built from 12 residues. The CDR3 spells CATQRTQDGAFF. Here the CDR3 DNA reads TGTGCCACCCAGCGGACCCAGGATGGAGCTTTCTTT.

This clonotype appeared a few times. This chain joins TRBV20-1 and TRBJ2-2, with no clear D. The length of the CDR3 is 14 residues. Germline values: CDR1 DFQATT, CDR2 SNEGSKA (reference sequence). The V end lost 3 bases, the J end lost 0 bases, and 8 bases lay between the germline ends. CDR3 DNA sequence: TGCAGTGCTAGGGGTCGGGCGAACACCGGGGAGCTGTTTTTT. It encodes CSARGRANTGELFF.

This clonotype occurred a few times. The J gene is TRBJ2-2, the V gene TRBV12-3 or TRBV12-4; 9 bases line up with TRBD1. Trimming cost V 5 bases and J 1 base; bases outside gene matches: 2. The CDR3 is 15 residues long. CDR3: CASSRTGVNTGELFF. CDR3 coding DNA: TGTGCCAGCAGTCGGACAGGGGTGAACACCGGGGAGCTGTTTTTT.

The chain couples TRBV4-1 to TRBJ2-3; 11 bases match TRBD2. Germline loops: CDR1 MGHRA, CDR2 YSYEKL. The CDR3 totals 16 residues. J lost 4 bases, V lost 4 bases, and 7 bases had no gene match. The CDR3 is CASSRRSGGESDTQYF. DNA for the CDR3: TGCGCCAGCAGCCGACGTAGCGGGGGGGAGTCAGATACGCAGTATTTT.